These 4 T cell receptor beta chains came from one sample sequenced in a study of T and B cells in COVID-19 patients. Each TRB amplification used roughly 230-550 ng of genomic DNA from blood. Multiplex PCR with BIOMED2 TRB-A/B primer pools amplified TRB rearrangements. In TCRdb, the multiplex PCR reads were re-called with MiXCR into one record per CDR3 protein. Of thousands of distinct CDR3 sequences listed, 22% were seen once; the top ten hold more than 3.5%. The sequenced sample consisted of blood. The receptors stem from a human donor who had recovered from COVID-19.

This clonotype appeared a single time. The gene calls are TRBV7-2 and TRBJ2-1; possibly TRBD2 for D (6 bases). Germline lookup yields CDR1 SGHTA and CDR2 FQGNSA. The length of the CDR3 is 13 residues. V was clipped by 5 bases and J by 8 bases, with 13 bases between them. The CDR3 DNA follows: TGTGCCAGCAGCGGCCAGGGAGGCGATGAGCAGTTCTTC. Its protein product is CASSGQGGDEQFF.

Relative to its sample, this clonotype is medium-sized. The chain recombines TRBV7-6 with TRBJ2-5; 7 nucleotides line up with TRBD2. V lost 7 bases and J lost 5; bases outside the gene matches: 10. The germline CDR1 and CDR2 sequences are SGHVS and FNYEAQ. The CDR3 length is 14 residues. The CDR3 loop is CASTNPAGWETQYF. CDR3 nucleotide sequence: TGTGCCAGCACCAATCCAGCGGGGTGGGAGACCCAGTACTTC.

By share of the sample, this clonotype is large. This chain joins TRBV29-1 and TRBJ2-3; D might be TRBD1 (8 bases). Germline-derived CDR1 and CDR2 are SQVTM and ANQGSEA. The CDR3 consists of 16 residues. With 1 base removed from V and 4 bases from J, the gap between germline ends came to 18 bases. The chain's CDR3 is CSVEGGRGRESDTQYF. The CDR3 DNA reads TGCAGCGTTGAAGGGGGCAGGGGGCGGGAGTCAGATACGCAGTATTTT.

As concerns this clonotype: A much more abundant neighbour one base away suggests this may be a read error. V gene TRBV6-5 combines with J gene TRBJ1-6; D gene unclear. Germline lookup yields CDR1 MNHEY and CDR2 SVGAGI. This CDR3 spans 13 amino acids. CDR3 bases: TGTGTCAGCACTGTAGTTGGTAATTCACCCCTCCACTTT. It specifies CVSTVVGNSPLHF.